This TCR beta chain derives from a study of cytomegalovirus exposure and HLA in healthy donors. On the study more broadly: One earlier analysis, a look at 150 million to 200 million T cells, found fewer than 140 million unique TCR beta sequences. General study findings and limits: TCR association rates varied by HLA locus in a later analysis, with DRB1 highest and HLA-C lowest. Cytomegalovirus-associated status was assigned to approximately 160 TCR beta chains. Clonal expansion was found to be greater in HLA-associated TCR beta chains than in equally common others in a later analysis.

Vbeta (60) and Jbeta (13) primers were used in the PCR. Produced via immunoSEQ multiplex PCR; TCRdb's table is partial and in-frame only. In the table there are around 180,000 clones, 65% to 75% of which are singletons. The CDR3 spans 14 residues. Trimming removed 5 bases from V and 2 bases from J; junction bases left unmatched: 2. Germline CDR1 and CDR2: WSHSY and SAAADI. As regards this clone: Its cognate antigen is unknown.

Input material: PBMCs. This receptor was identified in a girl aged 5-17 years in good health and CMV-seronegative. J is TRBJ1-2 and V is TRBV10-2; 10 bases line up with TRBD1. The CDR3 region is CASSQGQGNYGYTF. The DNA for the CDR3 is TGCGCCAGCAGTCAGGGACAGGGGAACTATGGCTACACCTTC.